By its share, the clone carrying this TCR beta chain is medium-sized. The antigen remains unidentified. The V and J ends lost 0 bases and 2 bases respectively, with 10 bases between them. The CDR3 consists of 16 residues. Germline V gene data show CDR1 as MNHEY and CDR2 as SVGAGI. The sample originates from a study of cytomegalovirus exposure and HLA in healthy donors. Study-wide results and limits: Some TCR beta chains (more than 150 of them) were listed as cytomegalovirus-associated.

This PCR relied on a set of 60 Vbeta primers and 13 Jbeta primers. Under the authors' procedure: Per a later analysis, the number of unique TCR beta chains was approximately 73 million, of which 9 million to 14 million were shared. Clones were read by immunoSEQ multiplex PCR, and TCRdb kept only the in-frame ones, dropping some. V and J calls and clone size come straight from that table; D and trimming were deduced from the DNA. Here the sample spans 90,000 to 140,000 clones, 70% to 80% being singletons. The TCR originated in a man aged 25-40 years in good health and CMV-seronegative. The chain uses TRBV6-5 and TRBJ2-2, with unresolved D. Input material: PBMCs. The CDR3 loop is CASSYSMGSNTGELFF. The CDR3 coding sequence is TGTGCCAGCAGTTACTCGATGGGCAGTAACACCGGGGAGCTGTTTTTT.